Below, 28 T cell receptor beta chains from the same sample are listed, as sequenced in a study of blood T cells in healthy people across ages. Next came a second PCR, run for about 7 to 12 cycles, which used a sample-barcoded 5' primer along with a J-beta primer mix. TCRdb reanalysed the 5' RACE reads using MiXCR and keeps one entry per CDR3 protein. The table has fewer than 950,000 distinct CDR3 sequences, around 34% seen once. Input material: blood. Source of these receptors: a man younger than 35 in good health.

This clonotype has just a few counts. The chain joins TRBV30 to TRBJ2-7, with 10 bases identical to TRBD2. The germline CDR1 and CDR2 sequences are GTSNPN and SVGIG (reference sequence). CDR3 length: 13 residues. J lost 7 bases, V lost 3 bases, and 6 bases had no gene match. The CDR3 region is CAWRIAGGWEQYF. The CDR3 region has the DNA TGTGCCTGGAGAATAGCGGGGGGTTGGGAGCAGTACTTC. Variable domain in full (rest from reference TRBV30 and TRBJ2-7): SQTIHQWPATLVQPVGSPLSLECTVEGTSNPNLYWYRQAAGRGLQLLFYSVGIGQISSEVPQNLSASRPQDRQFILSSKKLLLSDSGFYLCAWRIAGGWEQYFGPGTRLTVT.

Concerning this clonotype itself: A much larger clone differs by one base, so this may be a read error. The rearrangement joins TRBV20-1 to TRBJ2-2, with D hard to call. CDR1 and CDR2 (germline): DFQATT, SNEGSKA (reference sequence). The length of the CDR3 is 12 residues. The CDR3 nucleotides read TGCAGGGTGGGCCGGCACACCGGGGAGCTGTTTTTT. Translated, it gives CRVGRHTGELFF.

The rearrangement joins TRBV7-2 to TRBJ2-1; 12 bases agree with TRBD2. CDR3 size: 17 residues. Germline lookup yields CDR1 SGHTA and CDR2 FQGNSA. The ends lost 3 bases at V and 0 bases at J; junction bases unmatched: 3. The CDR3 DNA follows: TGTGCCAGCAGCTTGACTAGCGGGAGAGGCTCCTACAATGAGCAGTTCTTC. As protein: CASSLTSGRGSYNEQFF.

The chain links TRBV20-1 to TRBJ1-5; tentatively, D is TRBD1 (5 bases). Germline CDR1 is DFQATT and CDR2 is SNEGSKA (reference sequence). CDR3 length: 15 amino acids. The germline V and J ends were trimmed by 5 bases and 3 bases, with 17 bases remaining between them. The DNA of the CDR3 is TGCAGTGCTCTCGCTCCGGGACCCATCAATCAGCCCCAGCATTTT. It codes for CSALAPGPINQPQHF.

The chain links TRBV27 to TRBJ2-1, with 7 bases aligning to TRBD2. There are 15 residues in the CDR3. With 0 bases clipped from V and 9 bases from J, the junction kept 8 bases outside the gene matches. Germline loops: CDR1 MNHEY, CDR2 SMNVEV (reference sequence). CDR3 protein: CASSLSAGGGFEQFF. Here the CDR3 DNA reads TGTGCCAGCAGTTTATCTGCTGGCGGGGGATTTGAGCAGTTCTTC.

This sequence joins TRBV12-3 or TRBV12-4 and TRBJ2-6; D might be TRBD1 or TRBD2, each matching 6 bases. V was clipped by 2 bases and J by 4 bases, with 18 bases between them. The CDR3 has 18 residues. CDR3 DNA sequence: TGTGCCAGCAGTTTACTCCCCGGGGGCGCGATCGGGGCCAACGTCCTGACTTTC. Protein sequence: CASSLLPGGAIGANVLTF.

The chain joins TRBV28 to TRBJ2-2; D is undetermined. V dropped 3 bases and J dropped 6 bases, with 11 bases sitting between them. The germline V gene has CDR1 MDHEN and CDR2 SYDVKM. CDR3 length equals 14 residues. The CDR3 reads CASSFGRSPGELFF. In nucleotides, the CDR3 is TGTGCCAGCAGTTTCGGCCGCTCTCCCGGGGAGCTGTTTTTT.

This clonotype has only one observation. V and J are TRBV27 and TRBJ1-1; D may be TRBD1 (5 bases). The germline V and J ends were trimmed by 2 bases and 2 bases, with 15 bases remaining between them. Germline V gene sequence: CDR1 MNHEY, CDR2 SMNVEV (reference sequence). The CDR3 has 16 residues. In DNA form, the CDR3 reads TGTGCCAGCAGTTTAACGGCAGGTTGGGACAACACTGAAGCTTTCTTT. It translates to CASSLTAGWDNTEAFF.

The rearrangement uses TRBV7-9 and TRBJ2-7; 14 bases agree with TRBD2. Losses at the gene ends were 1 base for V and 11 bases for J; bases not matched to a gene: 7. Looked up from germline, CDR1 is SEHNR and CDR2 is FQNEAQ (reference sequence). This CDR3 contains 15 residues. CDR3 DNA: TGTGCCAGCAGCTTAGGTGGGACTAGCGGGAGTCTGGAGTACTTC. It yields the protein CASSLGGTSGSLEYF.

The sample holds many counts of this clonotype. This CDR3 is CASSFPPGQGGNEQFF. Here the CDR3 DNA reads TGTGCCAGCAGTTTCCCACCGGGACAGGGGGGGAATGAGCAGTTCTTC. The gene calls are TRBV12-3 or TRBV12-4 and TRBJ2-1; 11 bases fit TRBD1. The length of the CDR3 is 16 residues. J gave up 7 bases and V 3 bases, and 8 bases lay outside the gene matches.

The chain joins TRBV10-3 to TRBJ1-1, with D tentatively TRBD1 (6 bases). This CDR3 contains 15 residues. Trimming cost V 10 bases and J 4 bases, with 22 bases left between them. From germline, CDR1 is ENHRY and CDR2 SYGVKD. CDR3 nucleotide sequence: TGTGCCACTCGGGTAAGCCTCCCGGGGGCCACTGAAGCTTTCTTT. It yields the protein CATRVSLPGATEAFF.

This clonotype occurred many times. J is TRBJ2-1 and V is TRBV7-2, with 8 nucleotides matching TRBD2. The V gene end was trimmed by 6 bases and the J gene end by 6 bases; junction bases not matched to a gene: 7. This CDR3 region has 14 residues. Germline CDR1 is SGHTA and CDR2 is FQGNSA. Here the CDR3 reads CASRIGLAGNEQFF. The CDR3 DNA sequence: TGTGCCAGCAGGATAGGACTAGCTGGCAATGAGCAGTTCTTC.

The gene calls are TRBV4-3 and TRBJ2-2; 10 positions agree with TRBD1. The CDR3 totals 17 residues. J gave up 5 bases and V 0 bases, and 6 bases lay outside the gene matches. Germline CDR1 LGHNA, CDR2 YSLEER. Here the CDR3 DNA reads TGCGCCAGCAGCCAAGATATCGGACAGGGGGATACCGGGGAGCTGTTTTTT. Translation gives CASSQDIGQGDTGELFF.

The chain links TRBV6-2 or TRBV6-3 to TRBJ2-2, with 8 bases aligning to TRBD1. V lost 6 bases and J lost 3; bases outside the gene matches: 9. In germline, CDR1 is MNHEY, CDR2 SVGEGT. The CDR3 length is 16 residues. CDR3 DNA sequence: TGTGCCAGCAGCCCCGACAGGGGCCCTTACACCGGGGAGCTGTTTTTT. This gives the protein CASSPDRGPYTGELFF.

The chain joins TRBV5-6 to TRBJ1-1; D is undetermined. Per germline, CDR1 SGHDT and CDR2 YYEEEE. V lost 0 bases and J lost 8, with 8 bases in between. The CDR3 loop spans 12 amino acids. CDR3 sequence (DNA): TGTGCCAGCAGCTTGGGGGCAGGAGAAGCTTTCTTT. Amino acid sequence: CASSLGAGEAFF.

The chain couples TRBV10-3 to TRBJ2-7; 13 positions agree with TRBD2. Germline-derived CDR1 and CDR2 are ENHRY and SYGVKD. The junction had 11 bases not matched to a gene; V was cut back by 11 bases and J by 4 bases. CDR3 length: 15 residues. The CDR3 loop reads CAAGQGLAGPYEQYF. The DNA of the CDR3 is TGTGCCGCAGGACAGGGACTAGCGGGACCTTACGAGCAGTACTTC.

The chain uses TRBV3-1 and TRBJ1-4, with TRBD1 identical over 7 bases. Germline V gene lookup returns CDR1 LGHDT and CDR2 YNNKEL (reference sequence). This CDR3 region has 14 residues. V shed 4 bases, J shed 5 bases, and the junction held 4 bases outside the gene matches. The CDR3 spells CASSRRQGNEKLFF. The CDR3 bases are TGTGCCAGCAGCCGAAGACAGGGCAATGAAAAACTGTTTTTT.

This clonotype was recorded many times. CDR3 nucleotide sequence: TGCGCCAGCAGCTTGGACGTGAATTCACCCCTCCACTTT. Its translation is CASSLDVNSPLHF. This chain uses TRBV5-1 with TRBJ1-6; unclear D gene. CDR3 length: 13 residues. The germline CDR1 and CDR2 sequences are SGHRS and YFSETQ. Trimming removed 0 bases at V and 7 bases at J, with 5 bases between.

V is TRBV6-6 and J is TRBJ1-2, with no clear D. Trimming took 2 bases from V and 0 from J, leaving 13 bases between them. From germline, CDR1 is MNHNY and CDR2 SVGAGI (reference sequence). The CDR3 contains 16 residues. The CDR3 DNA follows: TGTGCCAGCAGTTACCCGGCAACGGTAGCTAACTATGGCTACACCTTC. It codes for CASSYPATVANYGYTF.

This clonotype was counted ten times or more. The chain couples TRBV12-3 or TRBV12-4 to TRBJ1-1; the D is unclear. Trimming cost V 1 base and J 5 bases, with 11 bases left between them. The CDR3 is 14 residues long. The CDR3 protein is CASSLGAVDTEAFF. In nucleotides, the CDR3 is TGTGCCAGCAGTTTAGGGGCCGTGGATACTGAAGCTTTCTTT.

This clonotype was recorded many times. The chain uses TRBV4-1 and TRBJ2-1; D is perhaps TRBD2 (7 bases). Germline V gives CDR1 MGHRA, CDR2 YSYEKL. The V end was cut by 4 bases, the J end by 3 bases, with 10 bases between. The CDR3 contains 14 residues. The CDR3 here is CASSRGGDYNEQFF. The CDR3 region has the DNA TGCGCCAGCAGCCGGGGGGGCGACTACAATGAGCAGTTCTTC.

This chain connects TRBV6-5 to TRBJ1-5; tentatively, D is TRBD1 (5 bases). The CDR3 is 12 residues long. Looked up from germline, CDR1 is MNHEY and CDR2 is SVGAGI. V lost 7 bases to trimming and J lost 14 bases, with 18 bases between them. The DNA for the CDR3 is TGTGCCAGCATAGCGGCCGGGACCGGGGAGCATTTT. Translated, it gives CASIAAGTGEHF.

V is TRBV7-2 and J is TRBJ1-2; D gene uncertain. Germline V lookup: CDR1 SGHTA, CDR2 FQGNSA. V was clipped by 3 bases and J by 4 bases, with 12 bases between them. The CDR3 covers 14 residues. This CDR3 reads CASSLSMHLYGYTF. CDR3 in DNA: TGTGCCAGCAGCTTGTCGATGCACCTCTATGGCTACACCTTC.

The rearrangement joins TRBV3-1 to TRBJ2-2, with D possibly TRBD2 on 5 matching bases. The CDR3 is 16 residues long. CDR1 is LGHDT, CDR2 YNNKEL, per germline (reference sequence). The V end lost 1 base, the J end lost 0 bases, and 9 bases lay between the germline ends. The CDR3 reads CASSQGRGSNTGELFF. Written as DNA, the CDR3 is TGTGCCAGCAGCCAAGGCCGGGGATCGAACACCGGGGAGCTGTTTTTT.

J is TRBJ1-3 and V is TRBV3-1; no firm D call. The germline V gene has CDR1 LGHDT and CDR2 YNNKEL (reference sequence). The length of the CDR3 is 15 residues. V shed 1 base and J shed 0 bases, with 7 bases lying between them. Here the CDR3 DNA reads TGTGCCAGCAGCCAAGTATGGATCTCTGGAAACACCATATATTTT. Translating gives CASSQVWISGNTIYF.

In this sample, this clonotype turned up a few times. A far larger clone is one base from this, pointing to a likely read error. The V and J genes are TRBV18 and TRBJ2-5; D is unclear. The J call may be faulty, since TRBJ2-1 better matches the DNA end. CDR3 length equals 11 residues. CDR1 is KGHSH, CDR2 LQKENI, per germline. Written as DNA, the CDR3 is TGTGCCAGCTCGCGCCAAGAGACCCAGTTCTTC. Protein product: CASSRQETQFF.

Here the CDR3 reads CASSLGAPQGNTEAFF. The DNA for the CDR3 is TGTGCCAGCAGCTTAGGTGCCCCCCAGGGGAACACTGAAGCTTTCTTT. V is TRBV7-4 and J is TRBJ1-1, with a possible D match to TRBD1 (5 bases). Trimming shortened V by 1 base and J by 1 base, and 13 bases separated the two germline ends. The CDR3 extends over 16 amino acids. The germline V gene has CDR1 SGHVT and CDR2 SQSDAQ. The whole variable domain, remainder taken from reference TRBV7-4 and TRBJ1-1, is GAGVSQSPRYKVAKRGRDVALRCDSISGHVTLYWYRQTLGQGSEVLTYSQSDAQRDKSGRPSGRFSAERPERSVSTLKIQRTEQGDSAVYLCASSLGAPQGNTEAFFGQGTRLTVV.

The CDR3 region has the DNA TGCGCCAGCAGCTTGCGGGCGGAGGGGACCACAGATACGCAGTATTTT. The encoded protein is CASSLRAEGTTDTQYF. V gene TRBV5-1 combines with J gene TRBJ2-3, with D tentatively TRBD2 (6 bases). The CDR3 is 16 residues long. Germline CDR1 is SGHRS and CDR2 is YFSETQ. Between the trimmed V and J ends, which lost 1 base and 2 bases, there was a span of 14 bases.